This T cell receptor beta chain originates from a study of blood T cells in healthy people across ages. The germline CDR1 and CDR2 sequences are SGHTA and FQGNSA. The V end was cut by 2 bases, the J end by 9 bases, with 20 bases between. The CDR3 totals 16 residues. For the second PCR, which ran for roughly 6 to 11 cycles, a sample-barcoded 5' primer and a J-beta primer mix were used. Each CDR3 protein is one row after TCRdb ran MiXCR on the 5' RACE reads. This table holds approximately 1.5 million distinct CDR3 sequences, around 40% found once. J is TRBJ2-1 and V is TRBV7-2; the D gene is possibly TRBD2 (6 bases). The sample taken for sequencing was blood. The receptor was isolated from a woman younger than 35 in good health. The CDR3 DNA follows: TGTGCCAGCAGCTTATTCGTACTAAGCCTCGGGGGTGAGCAGTTCTTC. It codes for CASSLFVLSLGGEQFF.